This T cell receptor beta chain was sequenced for a study of blood T cell repertoires in COVID-19. Background on the study: There were acute and convalescent COVID-19 samples, and they came from the United States, Italy and Spain. T cells, B-cell-depleted T cells, or PBMCs provided the cDNA or gDNA that served as material.

Clones were read by immunoSEQ multiplex PCR, and TCRdb kept only the in-frame ones, dropping some. The sample carries approximately 210,000 clones, about four fifths recorded once. The CDR3 is made up of 14 amino acids. Germline loops: CDR1 MNHNY, CDR2 SVGAGI (reference sequence). Trimming shortened V by 3 bases and J by 5 bases, and 13 bases separated the two germline ends. Input material: peripheral blood. The sequence came from a woman aged 45-59 years with active or convalescent COVID-19. The V gene is TRBV6-6, the J gene TRBJ1-1; D uncertain. The CDR3 is CASSYAGFRTEAFF. The CDR3 bases are TGTGCCAGCAGTTATGCAGGATTTAGGACTGAAGCTTTCTTT.